What follows are 15 T cell receptor beta chains derived from one specimen sequenced in a study of cytomegalovirus exposure and HLA in healthy donors. 60 Vbeta and 13 Jbeta primers were used in PCR. The table came from immunoSEQ multiplex PCR; TCRdb's copy has only in-frame clones and leaves some out. This sample has around 100,000 clones, with approximately 76% found just once. The sample was PBMCs. Every receptor here comes from a woman aged 55-69 years in good health and CMV-seropositive.

V gene TRBV7-2 combines with J gene TRBJ2-6; D gene unclear. The length of the CDR3 is 14 residues. Germline V lookup: CDR1 SGHTA, CDR2 FQGNSA. Trimming took 1 base from V and 2 from J, leaving 3 bases between them. CDR3 DNA sequence: TGTGCCAGCAGCTTAGAGCCTGGGGCCAACGTCCTGACTTTC. Translating gives CASSLEPGANVLTF.

The chain joins TRBV7-3 to TRBJ2-1, with D possibly TRBD2 on 7 matching bases. This CDR3 region has 14 residues. The ends were cut back, 5 bases at V and 8 bases at J, with 16 bases in the middle. Germline loops: CDR1 SGHTA, CDR2 FQGTGA. CDR3 sequence (DNA): TGTGCCAGCAGCAATGGGGGGGCTGGATATGAGCAGTTCTTC. This sequence encodes CASSNGGAGYEQFF.

This chain uses TRBV29-1 with TRBJ2-5, with 8 bases matching TRBD2. The trim removed 6 bases at V and 3 bases at J, leaving 6 bases unmatched. This CDR3 is 13 amino acids long. Germline assignment: CDR1 SQVTM and CDR2 ANQGSEA. The CDR3 bases are TGCAGCGTGGAGCGGGAGCAGAAAGAGACCCAGTACTTC. Translation gives CSVEREQKETQYF.

The chain joins TRBV28 to TRBJ2-7; 9 nucleotides align to TRBD2. Unmatched junction bases numbered 11, after V lost 5 bases and J lost 6 bases. The CDR3 is made up of 15 amino acids. Germline CDR1 MDHEN, CDR2 SYDVKM. The CDR3 here is CASSQAGTSHSEQYF. The CDR3 DNA is TGTGCCAGCAGTCAAGCCGGGACTAGCCACTCCGAGCAGTACTTC.

This clone appeared once. The V and J genes are TRBV5-8 and TRBJ2-1; 7 positions agree with TRBD2. CDR3 size: 16 residues. The J segment lost 5 bases and the V segment lost 1 base, leaving 9 bases of the junction unmatched. Germline V lookup: CDR1 SGHTS, CDR2 YDEGEE. The CDR3 loop reads CASSLYGREHHNEQFF. In DNA, the CDR3 is TGTGCCAGCAGCTTGTATGGGCGGGAGCACCACAATGAGCAGTTCTTC.

This clone was seen a few times. The chain is built from TRBV30 and TRBJ2-1, with 13 positions matching TRBD2. CDR3 size: 13 residues. Germline CDR1 GTSNPN, CDR2 SVGIG (reference sequence). The V gene end was trimmed by 7 bases and the J gene end by 9 bases; junction bases not matched to a gene: 6. The CDR3 coding sequence is TGTGCCTATACTAGCGGGAGGGGTAGTGAGCAGTTCTTC. It is translated as CAYTSGRGSEQFF.

This clone turned up a few times. This chain connects TRBV9 to TRBJ2-1; 8 bases agree with TRBD1. The V segment lost 4 bases and the J segment 12 bases; nucleotides outside the gene matches: 9. Germline values: CDR1 SGDLS, CDR2 YYNGEE. The CDR3 extends over 13 amino acids. Here the CDR3 DNA reads TGTGCCAGCAGCCTACTGGGACAGGCGGGGCAGTTCTTC. This sequence encodes CASSLLGQAGQFF. Drawing the rest from reference TRBV9 and TRBJ2-1, the complete variable domain is DSGVTQTPKHLITATGQRVTLRCSPRSGDLSVYWYQQSLDQGLQFLIQYYNGEERAKGNILERFSAQQFPDLHSELNLSSLELGDSALYFCASSLLGQAGQFFGPGTRLTVL.

This clone was counted a few times. J is TRBJ1-1 and V is TRBV27, with D possibly matching TRBD1 (6 bases). The germline gives CDR1 MNHEY, CDR2 SMNVEV (reference sequence). V was clipped by 6 bases and J by 1 base, with 12 bases between them. This CDR3 comprises 14 residues. The CDR3, as DNA: TGTGCCAGCAGCCCCTTGACAGGGAACACTGAAGCTTTCTTT. Protein sequence: CASSPLTGNTEAFF.

To note about this clone: Other nucleotide sequences from this sample produce the same CDR3. The V gene is TRBV18, the J gene TRBJ1-1; D gene uncertain. Trimming shortened V by 2 bases and J by 5 bases, and 6 bases separated the two germline ends. In germline, CDR1 is KGHSH, CDR2 LQKENI. The CDR3 covers 12 residues. The CDR3 here is CASSPGPTEAFF. In DNA form, the CDR3 reads TGTGCCAGCTCACCAGGGCCAACTGAAGCTTTCTTT.

The chain employs TRBV27 and TRBJ1-2, with TRBD1 identical over 7 bases. The CDR3 has 14 amino acids. Germline V gene sequence: CDR1 MNHEY, CDR2 SMNVEV (reference sequence). Unmatched junction bases numbered 8, after V lost 2 bases and J lost 8 bases. CDR3 sequence (DNA): TGTGCCAGCAGTTTAAGGTCAGGGGGGAACGGCTACACCTTC. Translating it yields CASSLRSGGNGYTF.

The chain uses TRBV6-6 and TRBJ1-2, with D tentatively TRBD1 (6 bases). The V gene's germline CDR1 is MNHNY and CDR2 SVGAGI (reference sequence). V gave up 0 bases and J gave up 8 bases, with 13 bases separating them. This CDR3 comprises 14 residues. CDR3 residues: CASSYSGQVGGYTF. The CDR3, as DNA: TGTGCCAGCAGTTACTCGGGACAAGTTGGAGGCTACACCTTC.

The CDR3 bases are TGTGCCAGCAGTACAGGACTAGCGCCCTACGAGCAGTACTTC. It translates to CASSTGLAPYEQYF. The chain recombines TRBV6-1 with TRBJ2-5; TRBD2 matches at 9 bases. The DNA end favors TRBJ2-7, so the J call may be wrong. The CDR3 runs 14 residues. Germline V CDR1 and CDR2: MNHNS, SASEGT.

The genes are TRBV2 and TRBJ2-7, with D perhaps TRBD2 (5 bases). V lost 1 base, J lost 7 bases, and 11 bases lay in between. Germline CDR1 SNHLY, CDR2 FYNNEI. CDR3 length equals 13 residues. CDR3 DNA sequence: TGTGCCAGCAGTGAAGACATGTCGGGAGAGCAGTACTTC. It is translated as CASSEDMSGEQYF.

The V call is TRBV2, the J call TRBJ2-7; TRBD2 aligns across 7 bases. Germline V lookup: CDR1 SNHLY, CDR2 FYNNEI. The V and J ends lost 8 bases and 3 bases, in that order; junction bases with no gene match: 10. This CDR3 has 14 residues. CDR3 DNA: TGTGCCAGCTTACAGCGGGACGGGAACTACGAGCAGTACTTC. As protein: CASLQRDGNYEQYF.

The rearrangement joins TRBV2 to TRBJ2-5; unclear D gene. The J call may be in error: the DNA end matches TRBJ2-7 better. Per the germline V gene, CDR1 is SNHLY and CDR2 is FYNNEI. This CDR3 has 13 amino acids. This chain's CDR3 is CASSPPPRGEQYF. CDR3 DNA sequence: TGTGCCAGCAGTCCCCCACCGAGAGGCGAGCAGTACTTC.